The clone carrying this T cell receptor (beta chain) occurred many times. For a library built for alpha chains, this beta chain is a stray read; little rests on its size. Sample time point: sample taken at primary tumor resection. The germline gives CDR1 SEHNR, CDR2 FQNEAQ (reference sequence). The V and J ends lost 10 bases and 1 base respectively, with 25 bases between them. The CDR3 spans 17 residues. Each CDR3 protein is one row after TCRdb ran MiXCR on the 5' RACE reads. The sample contains about 6,100 distinct CDR3 sequences, 12% of which appear only once. These data originate in a study of spatial heterogeneity in lung cancer. Study background: On average, each unique TCR and UMI combination appeared more than ten times in raw reads.

The chain has TRBV7-9 and TRBJ2-5; D perhaps matches TRBD1 (6 bases). The sequences come from lung tissue, collected at surgery. This receptor was taken from a human donor with early-stage non-small cell lung cancer. CDR3 sequence: CAITSLMETGVQETQYF. The CDR3 bases are TGTGCCATCACCTCGCTTATGGAGACAGGAGTCCAAGAGACCCAGTACTTC. The full variable domain, with the rest looked up from reference TRBV7-9 and TRBJ2-5, is DTGVSQNPRHKITKRGQNVTFRCDPISEHNRLYWYRQTLGQGPEFLTYFQNEAQLEKSRLLSDRFSAERPKGSFSTLEIQRTEQGDSAMYLCAITSLMETGVQETQYFGPGTRLLVL.